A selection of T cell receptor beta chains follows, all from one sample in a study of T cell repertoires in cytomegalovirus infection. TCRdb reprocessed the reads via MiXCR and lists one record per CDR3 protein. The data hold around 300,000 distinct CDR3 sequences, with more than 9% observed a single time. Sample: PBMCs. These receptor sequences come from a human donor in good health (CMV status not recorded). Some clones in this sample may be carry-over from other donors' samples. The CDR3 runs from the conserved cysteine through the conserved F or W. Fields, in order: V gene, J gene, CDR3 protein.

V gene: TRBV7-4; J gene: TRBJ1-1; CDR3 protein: CASSSKGQMNTEAFF
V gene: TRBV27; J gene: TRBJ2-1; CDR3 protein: CASRGAGTGAHEQFF
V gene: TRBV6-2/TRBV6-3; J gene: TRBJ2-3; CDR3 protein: CASSYPSRSTDTQYF
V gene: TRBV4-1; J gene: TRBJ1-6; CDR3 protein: CASSQEGVNSRNSPLHF
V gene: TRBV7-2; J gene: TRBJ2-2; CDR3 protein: CASSLSREATTGELFF
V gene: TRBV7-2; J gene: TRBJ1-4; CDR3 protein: CASSLRGAWTNEKLFF
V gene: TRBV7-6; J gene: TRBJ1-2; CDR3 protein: CASSLAGTDGYTF
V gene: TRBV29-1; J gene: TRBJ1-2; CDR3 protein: CSVVQGVYGYTF
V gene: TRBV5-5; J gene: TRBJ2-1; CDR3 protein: CASSFVAGDSYNEQFF
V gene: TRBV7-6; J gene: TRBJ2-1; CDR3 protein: CASSLRLRTGVANEQFF
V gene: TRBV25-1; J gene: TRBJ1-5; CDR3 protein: CASSELPVNQPQHF
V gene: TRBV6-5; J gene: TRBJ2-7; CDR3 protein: CASSYSPTGTGGYEQYF
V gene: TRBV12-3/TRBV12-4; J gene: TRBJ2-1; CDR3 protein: CASSLRGQGWNEQFF
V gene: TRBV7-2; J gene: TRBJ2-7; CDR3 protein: CASSLTFYEQYF
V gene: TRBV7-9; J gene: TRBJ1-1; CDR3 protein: CASSTTGIGNTEAFF
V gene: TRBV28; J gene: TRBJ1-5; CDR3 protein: CASATGGYSNQPQHF
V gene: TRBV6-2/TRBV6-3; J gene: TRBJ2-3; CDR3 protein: CASSPSTMTDTQYF
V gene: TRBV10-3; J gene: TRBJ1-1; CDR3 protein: CAISDGQAMNTEAFF
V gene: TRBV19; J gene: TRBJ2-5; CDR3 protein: CASSGGGKMRETQYF
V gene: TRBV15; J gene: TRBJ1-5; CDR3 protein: CATSRRQGKDQPQHF
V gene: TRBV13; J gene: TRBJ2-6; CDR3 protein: CASSTWTSGRPGANVLTF
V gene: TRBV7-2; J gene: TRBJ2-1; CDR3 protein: CASSLSSSYNEQFF
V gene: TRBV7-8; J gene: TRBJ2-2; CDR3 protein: CASSGGRLNTGELFF
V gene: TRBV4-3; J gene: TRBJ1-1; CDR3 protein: CASSQGTGEDTEAFF
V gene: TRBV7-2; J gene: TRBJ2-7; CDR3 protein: CASSSGLAGSGEQYF
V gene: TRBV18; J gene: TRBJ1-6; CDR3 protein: CASSPPRGSPLHF
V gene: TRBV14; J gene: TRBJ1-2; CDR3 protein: CASSQDQYSFYGYTF
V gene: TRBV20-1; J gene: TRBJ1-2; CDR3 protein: CSVPERGYGYTF
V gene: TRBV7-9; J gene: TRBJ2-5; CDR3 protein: CASSLNTIQETQYF
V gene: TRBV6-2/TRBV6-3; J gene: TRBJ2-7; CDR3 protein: CASSYSAGRGSYEQYF
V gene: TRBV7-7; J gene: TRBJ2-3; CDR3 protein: CASSLVRGLAGALEGTQYF
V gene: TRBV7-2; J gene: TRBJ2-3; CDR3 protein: CASSRTLSTDTQYF
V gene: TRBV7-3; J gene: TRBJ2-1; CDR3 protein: CASSLPSLKIDEQFF
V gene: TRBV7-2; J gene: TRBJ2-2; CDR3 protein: CASSLSLVGTGELFF
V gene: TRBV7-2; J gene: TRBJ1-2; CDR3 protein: CASSLGTGGDGYTF
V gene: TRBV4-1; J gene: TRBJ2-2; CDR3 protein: CASSQEGRGASNTGELFF
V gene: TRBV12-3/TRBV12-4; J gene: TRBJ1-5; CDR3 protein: CASSGGQGQNAPQHF
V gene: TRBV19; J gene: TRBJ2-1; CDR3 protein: CASSIGTSWDKFGKEQFF
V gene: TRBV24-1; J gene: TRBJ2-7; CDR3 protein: CATSDLAPRRPEQYF
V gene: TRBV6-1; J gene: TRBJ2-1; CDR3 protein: CASRKREWYEQFF
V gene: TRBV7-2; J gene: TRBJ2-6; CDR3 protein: CASSIDRALSGANVLTF
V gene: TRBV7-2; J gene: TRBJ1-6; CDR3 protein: CASRGGLRAPTNSPLHF
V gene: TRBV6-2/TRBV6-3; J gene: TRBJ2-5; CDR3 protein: CASSDVTGGWSQETQYF
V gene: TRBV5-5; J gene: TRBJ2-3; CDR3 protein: CASSLGSYTDTQYF